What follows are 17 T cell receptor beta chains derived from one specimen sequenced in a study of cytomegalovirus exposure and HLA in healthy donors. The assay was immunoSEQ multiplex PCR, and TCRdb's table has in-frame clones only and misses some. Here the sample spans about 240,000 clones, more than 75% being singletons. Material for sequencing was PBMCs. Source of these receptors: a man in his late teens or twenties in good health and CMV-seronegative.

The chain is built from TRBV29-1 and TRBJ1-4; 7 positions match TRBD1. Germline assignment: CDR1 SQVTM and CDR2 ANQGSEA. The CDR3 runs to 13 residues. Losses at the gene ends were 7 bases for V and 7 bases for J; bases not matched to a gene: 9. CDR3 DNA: TGCAGCGCCCTGACAGGGAAAAGTGAAAAACTGTTTTTT. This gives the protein CSALTGKSEKLFF.

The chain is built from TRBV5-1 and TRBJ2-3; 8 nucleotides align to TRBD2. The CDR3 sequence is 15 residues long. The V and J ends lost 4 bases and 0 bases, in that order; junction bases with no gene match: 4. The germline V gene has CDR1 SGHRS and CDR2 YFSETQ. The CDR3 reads CASSVGGVSTDTQYF. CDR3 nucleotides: TGCGCCAGCAGCGTCGGGGGGGTCAGCACAGATACGCAGTATTTT.

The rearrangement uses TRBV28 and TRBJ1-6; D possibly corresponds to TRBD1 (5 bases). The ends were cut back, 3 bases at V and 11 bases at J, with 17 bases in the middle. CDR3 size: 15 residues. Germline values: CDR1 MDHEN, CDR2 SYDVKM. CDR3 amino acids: CASSFRTGGGTPLHF. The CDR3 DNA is TGTGCCAGCAGTTTTAGAACTGGGGGGGGGACACCCCTCCACTTT.

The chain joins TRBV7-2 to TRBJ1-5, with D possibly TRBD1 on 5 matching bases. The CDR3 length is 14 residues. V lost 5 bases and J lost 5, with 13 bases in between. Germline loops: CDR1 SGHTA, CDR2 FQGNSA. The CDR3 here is CASSPRAHYQPQHF. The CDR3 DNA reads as TGTGCCAGCAGCCCCAGGGCACATTATCAGCCCCAGCATTTT.

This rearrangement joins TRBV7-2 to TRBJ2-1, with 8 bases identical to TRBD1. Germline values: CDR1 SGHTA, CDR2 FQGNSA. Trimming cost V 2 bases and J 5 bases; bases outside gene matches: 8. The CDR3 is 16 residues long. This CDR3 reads CASSLSPGQANNEQFF. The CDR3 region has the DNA TGTGCCAGCAGCTTATCTCCGGGACAGGCGAACAATGAGCAGTTCTTC.

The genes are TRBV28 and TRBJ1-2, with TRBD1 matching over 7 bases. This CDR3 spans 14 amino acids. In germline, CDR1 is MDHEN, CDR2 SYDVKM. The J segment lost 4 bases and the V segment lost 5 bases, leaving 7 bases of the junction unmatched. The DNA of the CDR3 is TGTGCCAGCAGTCTAAGGGACAGCGTCTATGGCTACACCTTC. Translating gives CASSLRDSVYGYTF.

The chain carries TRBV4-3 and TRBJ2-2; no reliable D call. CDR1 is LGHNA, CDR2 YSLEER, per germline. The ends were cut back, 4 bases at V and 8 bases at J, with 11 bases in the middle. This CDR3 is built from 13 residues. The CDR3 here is CASSRPTGGELFF. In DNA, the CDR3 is TGCGCCAGCAGCCGCCCGACTGGTGGGGAGCTGTTTTTT.

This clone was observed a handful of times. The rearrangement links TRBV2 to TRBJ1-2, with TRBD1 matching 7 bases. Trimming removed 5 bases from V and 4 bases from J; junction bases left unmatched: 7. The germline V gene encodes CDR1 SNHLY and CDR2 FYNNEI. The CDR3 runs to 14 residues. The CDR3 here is CASSPTGDGYGYTF. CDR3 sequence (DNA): TGTGCCAGCAGTCCAACAGGGGATGGCTATGGCTACACCTTC.

CDR3 sequence: CASSDDRGEGTQYF. The CDR3 DNA follows: TGTGCCAGCAGCGATGACAGGGGAGAGGGTACGCAGTATTTT. The chain couples TRBV5-4 to TRBJ2-3, with TRBD1 identical over 8 bases. The CDR3 length is 14 residues. The J segment lost 8 bases and the V segment lost 4 bases, leaving 9 bases of the junction unmatched. Per germline, CDR1 SGHNT and CDR2 YYREEE (reference sequence).

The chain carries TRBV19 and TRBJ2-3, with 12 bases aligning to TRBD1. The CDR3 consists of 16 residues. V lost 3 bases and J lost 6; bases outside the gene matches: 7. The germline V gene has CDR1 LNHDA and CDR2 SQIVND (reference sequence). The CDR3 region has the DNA TGTGCCAGTAGTATTTTGTCGGGACAGGGGGCCGATACGCAGTATTTT. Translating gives CASSILSGQGADTQYF.

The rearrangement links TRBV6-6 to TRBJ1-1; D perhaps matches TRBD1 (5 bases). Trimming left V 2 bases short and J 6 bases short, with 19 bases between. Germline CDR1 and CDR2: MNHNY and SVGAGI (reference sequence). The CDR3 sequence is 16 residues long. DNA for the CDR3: TGTGCCAGCAGTTACGTTGCGCCCGGGGGGGTCGCTGAAGCTTTCTTT. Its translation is CASSYVAPGGVAEAFF.

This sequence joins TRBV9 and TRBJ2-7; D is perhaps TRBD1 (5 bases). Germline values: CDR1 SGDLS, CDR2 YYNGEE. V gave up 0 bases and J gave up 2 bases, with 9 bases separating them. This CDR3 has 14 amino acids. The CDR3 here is CASSVGGAPYEQYF. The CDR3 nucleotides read TGTGCCAGCAGCGTAGGGGGCGCACCCTACGAGCAGTACTTC. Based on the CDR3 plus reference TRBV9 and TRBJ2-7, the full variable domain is DSGVTQTPKHLITATGQRVTLRCSPRSGDLSVYWYQQSLDQGLQFLIQYYNGEERAKGNILERFSAQQFPDLHSELNLSSLELGDSALYFCASSVGGAPYEQYFGPGTRLTVT.

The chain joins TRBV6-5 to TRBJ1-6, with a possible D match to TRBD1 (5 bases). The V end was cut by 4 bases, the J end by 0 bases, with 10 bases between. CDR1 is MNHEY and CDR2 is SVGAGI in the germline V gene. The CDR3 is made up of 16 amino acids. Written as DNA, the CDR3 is TGTGCCAGCAGTTTCGACAGACGCTCCTATAATTCACCCCTCCACTTT. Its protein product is CASSFDRRSYNSPLHF.

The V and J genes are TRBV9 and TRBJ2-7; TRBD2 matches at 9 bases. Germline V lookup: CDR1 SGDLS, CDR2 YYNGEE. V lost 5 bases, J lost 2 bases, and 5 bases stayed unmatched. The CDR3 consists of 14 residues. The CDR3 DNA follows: TGTGCCAGCAGTCAGACTAGCGGTACCTACGAGCAGTACTTC. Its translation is CASSQTSGTYEQYF.

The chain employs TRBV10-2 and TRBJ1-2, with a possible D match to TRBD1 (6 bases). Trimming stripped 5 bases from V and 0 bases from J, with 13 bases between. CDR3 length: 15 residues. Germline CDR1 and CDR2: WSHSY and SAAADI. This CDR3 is CASSPGTWANYGYTF. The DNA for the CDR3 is TGCGCCAGCAGTCCCGGGACATGGGCTAACTATGGCTACACCTTC.

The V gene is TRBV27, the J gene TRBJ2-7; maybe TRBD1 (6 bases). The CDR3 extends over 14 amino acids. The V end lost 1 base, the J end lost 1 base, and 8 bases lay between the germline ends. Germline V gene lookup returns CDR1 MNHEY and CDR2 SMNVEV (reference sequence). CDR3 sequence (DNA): TGTGCCAGCAGTTTATACAGGGTATCCTACGAGCAGTACTTC. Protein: CASSLYRVSYEQYF.

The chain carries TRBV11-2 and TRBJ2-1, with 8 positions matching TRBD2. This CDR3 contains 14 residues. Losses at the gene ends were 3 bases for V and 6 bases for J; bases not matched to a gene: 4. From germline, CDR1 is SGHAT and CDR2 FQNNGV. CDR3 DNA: TGTGCCAGCAGCTTGGGACTAGTTCCCAATGAGCAGTTCTTC. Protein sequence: CASSLGLVPNEQFF.